This T cell receptor (beta chain) came from a study of monozygotic twins with inflammatory bowel disease. Regarding the study as a whole: The analysis yielded no support for one strong signal or clonotype associated with IBD. The analysis failed to separate different T cell subtypes.

The germline CDR1 and CDR2 sequences are SGHRS and YFSETQ. The CDR3 is 14 amino acids. After re-calling the 5' RACE reads, TCRdb lists one entry per CDR3 protein, DNA absent. This repertoire comprises about 160,000 distinct CDR3 sequences; its ten largest clones make up 2.8%. As for this clonotype: Its target is not known.

The specimen sequenced was blood. This chain connects TRBV5-1 to TRBJ2-5; the D call from TCRdb, TRBD1, cannot be confirmed without DNA. The sequence was obtained from a human donor with ulcerative colitis or Crohn's disease, or a healthy co-twin of an affected twin (not recorded which). CDR3 in amino acids: CASSATGQGETQYF.